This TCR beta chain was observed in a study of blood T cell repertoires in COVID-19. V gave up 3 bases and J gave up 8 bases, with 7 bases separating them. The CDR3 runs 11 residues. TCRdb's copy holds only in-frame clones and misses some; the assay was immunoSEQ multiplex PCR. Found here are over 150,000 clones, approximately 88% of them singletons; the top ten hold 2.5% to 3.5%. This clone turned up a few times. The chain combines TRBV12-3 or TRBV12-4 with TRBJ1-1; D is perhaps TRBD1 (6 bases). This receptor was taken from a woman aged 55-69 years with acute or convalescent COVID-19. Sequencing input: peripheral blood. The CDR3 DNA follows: TGTGCCAGCAGTTTTACAGGGGAAGCTTTCTTT. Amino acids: CASSFTGEAFF.